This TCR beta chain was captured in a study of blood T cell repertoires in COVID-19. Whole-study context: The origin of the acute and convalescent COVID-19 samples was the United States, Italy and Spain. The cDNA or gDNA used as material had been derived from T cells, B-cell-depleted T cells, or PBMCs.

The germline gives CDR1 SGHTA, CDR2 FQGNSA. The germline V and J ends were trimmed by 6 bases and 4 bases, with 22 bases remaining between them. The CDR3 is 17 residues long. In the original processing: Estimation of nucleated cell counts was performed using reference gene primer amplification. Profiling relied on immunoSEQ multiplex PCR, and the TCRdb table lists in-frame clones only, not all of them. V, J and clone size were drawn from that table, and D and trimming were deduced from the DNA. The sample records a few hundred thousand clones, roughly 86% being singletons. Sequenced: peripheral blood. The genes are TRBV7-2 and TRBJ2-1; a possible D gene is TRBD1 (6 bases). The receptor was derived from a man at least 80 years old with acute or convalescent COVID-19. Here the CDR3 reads CASSPGALTQGYNEQFF. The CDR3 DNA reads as TGTGCCAGCAGTCCGGGCGCCCTGACCCAGGGGTACAATGAGCAGTTCTTC.